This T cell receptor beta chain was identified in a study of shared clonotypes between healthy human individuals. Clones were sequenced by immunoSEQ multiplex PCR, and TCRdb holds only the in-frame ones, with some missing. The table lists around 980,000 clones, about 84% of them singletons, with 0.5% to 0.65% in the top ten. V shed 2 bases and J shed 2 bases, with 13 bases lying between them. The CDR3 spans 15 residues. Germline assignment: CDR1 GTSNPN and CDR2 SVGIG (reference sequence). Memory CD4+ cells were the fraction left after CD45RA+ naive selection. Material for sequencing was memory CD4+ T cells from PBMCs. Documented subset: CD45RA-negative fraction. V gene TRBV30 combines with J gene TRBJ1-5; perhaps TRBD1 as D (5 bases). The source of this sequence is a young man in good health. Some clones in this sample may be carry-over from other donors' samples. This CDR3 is CAWSTLTGGNQPQHF. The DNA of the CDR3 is TGTGCCTGGAGTACCCTCACAGGAGGCAATCAGCCCCAGCATTTT.